This is a list of T cell receptor beta chains from one sample in a study of T-cell memory formation after mild COVID-19. TCRdb re-called the 5' RACE reads through MiXCR, storing one row per CDR3 protein. The sample contains some 150,000 distinct CDR3 sequences, about 19% of which appear only once. Sequencing was done on a sample of PBMCs or a T cell subset sorted from them (not recorded which). Source of these receptors: an adult woman who had mild COVID-19 (a few samples of this study predate the infection). Cell type and time point are not known. CDR3s leave out the opening cysteine and the closing phenylalanine or tryptophan.

V gene	CDR3 length	CDR3 protein
TRBV12-3/TRBV12-4	13	ASSPPGRGYNEQF
TRBV9	14	ASSSHPGGSGETQY
TRBV4-3	13	ASSQDVPETGELF
TRBV5-5	14	ASSYAPGGDGSPLH
TRBV19	12	ASRAGRTNGELF
TRBV29-1	10	SVEHLQETQY
TRBV12-3/TRBV12-4	12	ASRPLGGTGELF
TRBV20-1	9	SAFTGEKLF
TRBV7-2	14	ASSRLPGRMNTEAF
TRBV7-2	12	ASSLGVYVETQY
TRBV27	14	ASSHNRDREKYEQY